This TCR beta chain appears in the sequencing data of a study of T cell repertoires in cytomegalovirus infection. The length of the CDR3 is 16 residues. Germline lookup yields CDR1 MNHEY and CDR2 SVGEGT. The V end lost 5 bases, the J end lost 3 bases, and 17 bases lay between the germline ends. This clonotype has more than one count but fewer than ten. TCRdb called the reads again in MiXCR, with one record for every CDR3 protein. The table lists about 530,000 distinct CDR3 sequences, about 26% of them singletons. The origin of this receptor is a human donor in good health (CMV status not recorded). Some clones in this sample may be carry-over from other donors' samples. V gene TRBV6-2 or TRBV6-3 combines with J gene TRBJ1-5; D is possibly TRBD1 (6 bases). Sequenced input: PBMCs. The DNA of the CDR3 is TGTGCCAGCAGTATTCCGGGACATCGGATCAATCAGCCCCAGCATTTT. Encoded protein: CASSIPGHRINQPQHF.